Each of the 9 T cell receptor beta chains below was sequenced from the same sample in a study of regulatory T cells in long-lasting Graves disease (dated by TCRdb to the early 2020s). Taken with the paper, the label for time point translates to: newly diagnosed GD, antithyroid drugs for less than 3 months. For both TCR sequencing and RNA sequencing, RNA was extracted from PBMCs in TRIzol. The library relied on multiplex PCR. The sequencer listed for this sample is Illumina HiSeq 4000. To build TCR beta libraries, CDR3 regions were amplified by Arm-PCR using iRepertoire HTBI primers. TCRdb applied fastp at Q25 and MiXCR to the public reads, then kept only in-frame beta chains. Every entry covers one CDR3 protein and lists the most common genes and DNA from its rows. The sample contains hundreds of thousands of distinct CDR3 sequences, approximately 15% of them found a single time. Of the sample, 25% to 30% is held by the ten largest clones.

The same sample was also used in a study of T cells in Graves' hyperthyroidism and ophthalmopathy.

Sequences were derived from peripheral blood mononuclear cells (PBMCs), sampled at new diagnosis, from a patient treated with antithyroid drugs. The origin of the receptors is a man in his forties with Graves disease. Donor details come from another sample of the same person, matched by shared clones.

CDR3 residues: CASSYLIRGNTGELFF. The CDR3 coding sequence is TGTGCCAGCAGCTACCTAATCAGAGGGAACACCGGGGAGCTGTTTTTT. The J gene is TRBJ2-2, the V gene TRBV11-2; D gene ambiguous. CDR1 SGHAT and CDR2 FQNNGV come from the germline V gene. Trimming removed 4 bases at V and 1 base at J, with 13 bases between. This CDR3 region has 16 residues.

This clonotype was recorded at least ten times. The gene calls are TRBV5-1 and TRBJ2-1; no reliable D call. CDR1 is SGHRS and CDR2 is YFSETQ in the germline V gene. This CDR3 spans 15 amino acids. V lost 0 bases and J 2 bases, leaving 9 bases between the germline ends. As DNA, the CDR3 is TGCGCCAGCAGCTTGGCCGGTGGGACCTACAATGAGCAGTTCTTC. The encoded protein is CASSLAGGTYNEQFF.

This clonotype was counted at least ten times. This chain links TRBV27 with TRBJ2-1, with 10 bases aligning to TRBD2. V shed 7 bases and J 0 bases; nucleotides not matched to a gene: 12. CDR3 size: 18 residues. Germline V gene sequence: CDR1 MNHEY, CDR2 SMNVEV (reference sequence). The chain's CDR3 is CASTLAGGRRVSYNEQFF. Written as DNA, the CDR3 is TGTGCCAGCACCTTAGCGGGGGGCCGCAGGGTCTCCTACAATGAGCAGTTCTTC.

The V gene is TRBV19, the J gene TRBJ1-4, with D unresolved. In germline, CDR1 is LNHDA, CDR2 SQIVND (reference sequence). This CDR3 has 15 amino acids. V lost 3 bases, J lost 6 bases, and 14 bases lay in between. CDR3 sequence (DNA): TGTGCCAGTAGTATTCTTGGGTCAGCCCATGAAAAACTGTTTTTT. Its protein is CASSILGSAHEKLFF.

There are many counts of this clonotype. The chain couples TRBV3-1 to TRBJ1-4, with TRBD1 as a possible D gene (5 bases). Germline-derived CDR1 and CDR2 are LGHDT and YNNKEL (reference sequence). Trimming stripped 4 bases from V and 5 bases from J, with 17 bases between. This CDR3 has 16 residues. CDR3 protein: CASSLRGVAANEKLFF. The CDR3 nucleotides are TGTGCCAGCAGCCTCCGAGGGGTCGCCGCGAATGAAAAACTGTTTTTT.

This clonotype was seen ten or more times. This chain uses TRBV28 with TRBJ2-5; possibly TRBD2 for D (7 bases). Germline V gives CDR1 MDHEN, CDR2 SYDVKM. The ends were cut back, 8 bases at V and 2 bases at J, with 15 bases in the middle. The CDR3 covers 14 residues. The CDR3 loop reads CASGGGRGQETQYF. CDR3 nucleotide sequence: TGTGCCAGCGGGGGGGGAAGGGGGCAAGAGACCCAGTACTTC.

In its sample, this clonotype was seen many times. V gene TRBV18 combines with J gene TRBJ2-5; D not certain. CDR1 is KGHSH and CDR2 is LQKENI in the germline V gene. Trimming removed 6 bases from V and 2 bases from J, with 13 bases in between. CDR3 length: 14 amino acids. CDR3 in DNA: TGTGCCAGCTCTAGAGGCTCGAGACAAGAGACCCAGTACTTC. Residues: CASSRGSRQETQYF.

In this sample, this clonotype turned up a few times. The J gene is TRBJ2-3, the V gene TRBV14; TRBD2 agrees at 10 bases. CDR1 and CDR2 (germline): SGHDN, FVKESK. CDR3 length: 19 amino acids. Losses at the gene ends were 0 bases for V and 2 bases for J; bases not matched to a gene: 11. The CDR3 DNA sequence: TGTGCCAGCAGCCAAGATCCCTATCTAGCGGGGGCCCTCACAGATACGCAGTATTTT. Translation: CASSQDPYLAGALTDTQYF.

The CDR3 DNA is TGTGCCAGCAGTATGGCAGGGGGTGTCTACGAGCAGTACTTC. It codes for CASSMAGGVYEQYF. The V call is TRBV2, the J call TRBJ2-7, with TRBD1 matching over 7 bases. This CDR3 contains 14 residues. Unmatched junction bases numbered 7, after V lost 5 bases and J lost 3 bases. In germline, CDR1 is SNHLY, CDR2 FYNNEI.